Below, 7 T cell receptor beta chains from the same sample are listed, as sequenced in a study of T cell repertoires in cytomegalovirus infection. Antigens for these TCRs are unknown. TCRdb reprocessed the reads via MiXCR and lists one record per CDR3 protein. This sample has approximately 770,000 distinct CDR3 sequences, with 25% to 30% found just once. The sequencing used cultured CD8+ T cells from PBMCs, collected from culture after CMV antigen stimulation. These TCRs come from a human donor in good health (CMV status not recorded). Some clones in this sample may be carry-over from other donors' samples.

The rearrangement uses TRBV4-2 and TRBJ1-2; 9 bases are a match to TRBD1. The CDR3 is 15 amino acids. Germline lookup yields CDR1 LGHNA and CDR2 YNFKEQ. J lost 5 bases, V lost 0 bases, and 4 bases had no gene match. As DNA, the CDR3 is TGTGCCAGCAGCCAAGACCCCGGGACAGGGTATGGCTACACCTTC. This encodes CASSQDPGTGYGYTF.

The V and J genes are TRBV20-1 and TRBJ2-7; D might be TRBD2 (6 bases). The CDR3 contains 14 residues. In germline, CDR1 is DFQATT, CDR2 SNEGSKA (reference sequence). Trimming cost V 0 bases and J 9 bases, with 18 bases left between them. CDR3 loop: CSARDLRAGSGQYF. Here the CDR3 DNA reads TGCAGTGCTAGAGATCTGCGAGCGGGTTCGGGGCAGTACTTC.

Only a few counts were recorded for this clonotype. V and J are TRBV19 and TRBJ2-7; TRBD2 matches 9 bases. The junction had 1 base not matched to a gene; V was cut back by 5 bases and J by 2 bases. CDR3 length: 13 residues. Germline V CDR1 and CDR2: LNHDA, SQIVND (reference sequence). CDR3 DNA sequence: TGTGCCAGTAGTGCGGGGGGGGCCTACGAGCAGTACTTC. Translation gives CASSAGGAYEQYF.

The sample holds a few counts of this clonotype. The rearrangement uses TRBV6-6 and TRBJ2-5; D is possibly TRBD2 (6 bases). From germline, CDR1 is MNHNY and CDR2 SVGAGI (reference sequence). V was clipped by 4 bases and J by 3 bases, with 12 bases between them. CDR3 length equals 14 residues. The CDR3, as DNA: TGTGCCAGCAGTTCGCCGGGGGTGGAAGAGACCCAGTACTTC. This translates into CASSSPGVEETQYF.

The V gene is TRBV13, the J gene TRBJ2-5; D is perhaps TRBD1 (6 bases). CDR3 length: 15 residues. Trimming took off 5 bases at V and 4 bases at J, with 17 bases between the two ends. Germline-derived CDR1 and CDR2 are PRHDT and FYEKMQ (reference sequence). Here the CDR3 reads CASSALWGRGETQYF. CDR3 in DNA: TGTGCCAGCAGCGCTCTCTGGGGGCGCGGAGAGACCCAGTACTTC.

The CDR3 reads CASSLTDSGANVLTF. DNA of the CDR3: TGTGCCAGCAGTCTGACAGACTCTGGGGCCAACGTCCTGACTTTC. J is TRBJ2-6 and V is TRBV3-1, with TRBD1 as a possible D gene (5 bases). This CDR3 is 15 amino acids long. V lost 6 bases and J lost 0, with 9 bases in between. From germline, CDR1 is LGHDT and CDR2 YNNKEL (reference sequence).

This clonotype was seen ten or more times. V is TRBV7-9 and J is TRBJ2-7, with 9 bases identical to TRBD1. This CDR3 is built from 15 residues. With V trimmed by 4 bases and J by 5 bases, 9 bases remained unmatched. Germline V gene lookup returns CDR1 SEHNR and CDR2 FQNEAQ (reference sequence). The CDR3, as DNA: TGTGCCAGCAGCTGGGGGACAGGGAATCCCCACGAGCAGTACTTC. This codes for CASSWGTGNPHEQYF.